This passage covers 28 T cell receptor beta chains from one sample sequenced in a study of cytomegalovirus exposure and HLA in healthy donors (dated by TCRdb to 2016 to 2017). The library was obtained by the immunoSEQ multiplex PCR assay. For the multiplex PCR, a mixture combining 60 forward primers for TCR Vbeta segments and 13 reverse primers for TCR Jbeta segments was used. Entries here come from immuneACCESS through TCRdb and include only in-frame sequences with V and J called. Some clones fail to appear in such tables; in the studies checked, an unresolved V gene covers under half of the shortfall, and the cause of the remainder is unknown. For this sample the table gives around 180,000 clones, of which 80% to 85% were detected only once. Roughly 1.2% of the sample belongs to the ten largest clones. Sequencing used PBMCs. The receptor set was obtained from a boy aged 2 to 10 in good health and CMV-seronegative.

This clone was picked up a small number of times. Other DNA sequences in this specimen translate into the identical CDR3. The chain uses TRBV6-5 and TRBJ1-1; no definite D call. Germline assignment: CDR1 MNHEY and CDR2 SVGAGI. V was cut by 6 bases and J by 2 bases, with 4 bases left in between. The CDR3 is 11 residues long. This CDR3 is CASSRNTEAFF. CDR3 nucleotide sequence: TGTGCCAGCAGCCGTAACACTGAAGCTTTCTTT.

This chain uses TRBV6-5 with TRBJ1-1; D uncertain. Germline values: CDR1 MNHEY, CDR2 SVGAGI. The V and J ends lost 2 bases and 1 base respectively, with 8 bases between them. The CDR3 spans 14 residues. The CDR3 region is CASSYGRPNTEAFF. In DNA, the CDR3 is TGTGCCAGCAGTTACGGCAGGCCGAACACTGAAGCTTTCTTT.

The chain is built from TRBV9 and TRBJ2-7, with 8 nucleotides matching TRBD2. The germline V gene has CDR1 SGDLS and CDR2 YYNGEE. This CDR3 region has 14 residues. V was pared by 4 bases and J by 5 bases, with 8 bases of the junction left unmatched. The CDR3 region has the DNA TGTGCCAGCAGCCTTCGGACTAGCTTCCACGAGCAGTACTTC. Its translation: CASSLRTSFHEQYF.

This chain connects TRBV19 to TRBJ2-5; no reliable D call. Trimming shortened V by 2 bases and J by 5 bases, and 9 bases separated the two germline ends. The CDR3 is 13 amino acids. Germline V gene data show CDR1 as LNHDA and CDR2 as SQIVND (reference sequence). The CDR3 DNA follows: TGTGCCAGTAGTATAAGCGTCGAGGAGACCCAGTACTTC. It yields the protein CASSISVEETQYF.

The chain employs TRBV21-1 and TRBJ1-1; the table assigns TRBD1, which was not confirmed against the DNA. TRBV21-1 is annotated as a pseudogene. This CDR3 comprises 14 residues. CDR3 protein: CASSNRTRNTEAFF. The DNA for the CDR3 is TGTGCCAGCAGCAATCGGACACGGAACACTGAAGCTTTCTTT.

The chain combines TRBV28 with TRBJ2-7; possible D gene TRBD1, 5 bases. The CDR3 runs 12 residues. Germline V gives CDR1 MDHEN, CDR2 SYDVKM. V lost 6 bases and J 4 bases, leaving 10 bases between the germline ends. This CDR3 reads CASSSRQYEQYV. CDR3 nucleotide sequence: TGTGCCAGCAGCTCGAGACAGTACGAGCAGTACGTC.

V gene TRBV19 combines with J gene TRBJ1-1; D remains unclear. The germline gives CDR1 LNHDA, CDR2 SQIVND (reference sequence). The V end was cut by 6 bases, the J end by 1 base, with 9 bases between. This CDR3 region has 13 residues. CDR3 in DNA: TGTGCCAGTAGGTGGCAACAGAACACTGAAGCTTTCTTT. This sequence encodes CASRWQQNTEAFF.

This chain joins TRBV2 and TRBJ1-1; D uncertain. In germline, CDR1 is SNHLY, CDR2 FYNNEI. Trimming cost V 7 bases and J 0 bases, with 12 bases left between them. The CDR3 spans 14 residues. The CDR3 DNA is TGTGCCAGCATCCCCCCGGGAGTGAACACTGAAGCTTTCTTT. Its protein product is CASIPPGVNTEAFF. The complete variable domain, with remaining parts taken from reference TRBV2 and TRBJ1-1, reads EPEVTQTPSHQVTQMGQEVILRCVPISNHLYFYWYRQILGQKVEFLVSFYNNEISEKSEIFDDQFSVERPDGSNFTLKIRSTKLEDSAMYFCASIPPGVNTEAFFGQGTRLTVV.

This chain joins TRBV4-3 and TRBJ1-1; D is possibly TRBD1 (5 bases). With 4 bases removed from V and 5 bases from J, the gap between germline ends came to 17 bases. The V gene's germline CDR1 is LGHNA and CDR2 YSLEER. The length of the CDR3 is 15 residues. CDR3 DNA: TGCGCCAGCAGCCGGGATCCGGGACTAAATACTGAAGCTTTCTTT. Residues: CASSRDPGLNTEAFF.

This chain uses TRBV27 with TRBJ2-5, with D perhaps matching TRBD2 (7 bases). This CDR3 contains 19 residues. Trimming took 1 base from V and 0 from J, leaving 21 bases between them. The germline V gene encodes CDR1 MNHEY and CDR2 SMNVEV (reference sequence). The CDR3 here is CASSLLGGQLQRDQETQYF. For the CDR3, the DNA is TGTGCCAGCAGTTTATTGGGGGGGCAGCTGCAAAGAGACCAAGAGACCCAGTACTTC.

The chain recombines TRBV2 with TRBJ2-5, with a tentative D call TRBD2 (6 bases). The CDR3 extends over 17 amino acids. Trimming shortened V by 4 bases and J by 2 bases, and 20 bases separated the two germline ends. Per germline, CDR1 SNHLY and CDR2 FYNNEI. Here the CDR3 reads CASSVRKRASNQETQYF. As DNA, the CDR3 is TGTGCCAGCAGTGTTCGGAAGCGGGCCAGCAATCAAGAGACCCAGTACTTC.

In the case of this clone: Other nucleotide sequences from this sample produce the same CDR3. This chain links TRBV6-6 with TRBJ1-6; 8 bases agree with TRBD1. V shed 6 bases, J shed 9 bases, and the junction held 10 bases outside the gene matches. Germline V gene lookup returns CDR1 MNHNY and CDR2 SVGAGI (reference sequence). This CDR3 contains 15 residues. CDR3 sequence (DNA): TGTGCCAGCAGCCCCAACCGGGACAGGCCTTCACCCCTCCACTTT. This translates into CASSPNRDRPSPLHF.

The rearrangement links TRBV7-9 to TRBJ1-3; TRBD1 matches at 8 bases. The V segment lost 5 bases and the J segment 0 bases; nucleotides outside the gene matches: 15. The germline V gene encodes CDR1 SEHNR and CDR2 FQNEAQ (reference sequence). The CDR3 loop spans 19 amino acids. In DNA, the CDR3 is TGTGCCAGCAGCCGCCGGACAGGGATCCCCCTTTCCTCTGGAAACACCATATATTTT. This encodes CASSRRTGIPLSSGNTIYF.

The chain has TRBV13 and TRBJ2-3; 11 bases agree with TRBD2. CDR1 and CDR2 from the germline V gene are PRHDT and FYEKMQ (reference sequence). The CDR3 length is 18 residues. V shed 0 bases and J 5 bases; nucleotides not matched to a gene: 10. The CDR3 region is CASSLGPLAGGMVDTQYF. CDR3 bases: TGTGCCAGCAGCTTAGGCCCCCTAGCGGGAGGAATGGTAGATACGCAGTATTTT.

The J gene is TRBJ1-2, the V gene TRBV6-6; TRBD1 agrees at 7 bases. The trim removed 4 bases at V and 2 bases at J, leaving 10 bases unmatched. The CDR3 is 16 amino acids. Germline-derived CDR1 and CDR2 are MNHNY and SVGAGI (reference sequence). CDR3 amino acids: CASSWRRQGMNYGYTF. CDR3 bases: TGTGCCAGCAGTTGGCGAAGACAGGGTATGAACTATGGCTACACCTTC.

This chain links TRBV4-2 with TRBJ2-4, with TRBD2 matching 9 bases. The V gene end was trimmed by 0 bases and the J gene end by 2 bases; junction bases not matched to a gene: 5. Germline lookup yields CDR1 LGHNA and CDR2 YNFKEQ. The CDR3 extends over 17 amino acids. The CDR3 nucleotides read TGTGCCAGCAGCCAAGAGGTAGCGGGAGATTCCAAAAACATTCAGTACTTC. It encodes CASSQEVAGDSKNIQYF.

This clone was seen just once. J is TRBJ1-2 and V is TRBV6-1, with 11 bases matching TRBD1. Germline assignment: CDR1 MNHNS and CDR2 SASEGT. J lost 3 bases, V lost 10 bases, and 4 bases had no gene match. The CDR3 has 13 residues. CDR3 in DNA: TGTGCCACCCCGGGACAGGGGGACTATGGCTACACCTTC. Encoded protein: CATPGQGDYGYTF.

This sequence joins TRBV7-9 and TRBJ2-5; TRBD1 might be the D (5 bases). Germline values: CDR1 SEHNR, CDR2 FQNEAQ (reference sequence). This CDR3 spans 15 amino acids. V was trimmed by 4 bases and J by 5 bases, leaving 17 bases between them. The CDR3 loop is CASSSPTVSWETQYF. Here the CDR3 DNA reads TGTGCCAGCAGCTCCCCGACAGTTTCGTGGGAGACCCAGTACTTC.

In this sample, this clone turned up a few times. The rearrangement joins TRBV6-6 to TRBJ2-1, with 11 bases that match TRBD2. In germline, CDR1 is MNHNY, CDR2 SVGAGI (reference sequence). This CDR3 comprises 16 residues. J gave up 3 bases and V 6 bases, and 7 bases lay outside the gene matches. CDR3 sequence (DNA): TGTGCCAGCAGCTTACCAACTAGCGGGGGCTACAATGAGCAGTTCTTC. This sequence encodes CASSLPTSGGYNEQFF.

The rearrangement uses TRBV15 and TRBJ2-3; a weak D match, TRBD2 (5 bases). V lost 3 bases, J lost 6 bases, and 10 bases lay in between. The CDR3 contains 13 residues. The V gene's germline CDR1 is LNHNV and CDR2 YYDKDF (reference sequence). The CDR3 DNA sequence: TGTGCCACCAGCAGTGGCAGAGGGGATACGCAGTATTTT. This codes for CATSSGRGDTQYF.

V usage is TRBV15 and J usage is TRBJ1-2, with D unclear. This CDR3 has 14 amino acids. Trimming took off 0 bases at V and 8 bases at J, with 13 bases between the two ends. Germline CDR1 LNHNV, CDR2 YYDKDF (reference sequence). The CDR3 protein is CATSREPGLRGYTF. CDR3 DNA: TGTGCCACCAGCAGAGAACCCGGTCTGAGGGGCTACACCTTC.

The genes are TRBV9 and TRBJ2-1; 11 nucleotides align to TRBD1. Germline values: CDR1 SGDLS, CDR2 YYNGEE. V lost 3 bases to trimming and J lost 8 bases; unmatched junction nucleotides: 10. The CDR3 has 16 residues. The CDR3 loop reads CASSATVGTGGHEQFF. CDR3 nucleotides: TGTGCCAGCAGCGCCACCGTGGGGACAGGGGGACATGAGCAGTTCTTC.

The rearrangement uses TRBV4-3 and TRBJ1-1; TRBD1 might be the D (5 bases). CDR3 length equals 20 residues. Trimming took off 2 bases at V and 0 bases at J, with 25 bases between the two ends. The germline V gene has CDR1 LGHNA and CDR2 YSLEER. CDR3 sequence (DNA): TGCGCCAGCAGCCAAAATTCACGTCAGGGTAGGTTGGGCCTGAACACTGAAGCTTTCTTT. It specifies CASSQNSRQGRLGLNTEAFF.

This clone was counted a single time. The chain couples TRBV9 to TRBJ1-1; 9 bases align to TRBD1. The germline CDR1 and CDR2 sequences are SGDLS and YYNGEE. V lost 4 bases and J lost 11; bases outside the gene matches: 15. The CDR3 runs to 15 residues. The CDR3 here is CASSPGRGQGWVAFF. The CDR3 DNA reads TGTGCCAGCAGCCCAGGTCGCGGACAGGGGTGGGTGGCTTTCTTT.

The chain employs TRBV11-2 and TRBJ2-2, with D uncertain. Germline V gene sequence: CDR1 SGHAT, CDR2 FQNNGV. The CDR3 length is 14 residues. V was cut by 2 bases and J by 5 bases, with 9 bases left in between. In DNA form, the CDR3 reads TGTGCCAGCAGCTTAACGGTTCCTACCGGGGAGCTGTTTTTT. This sequence encodes CASSLTVPTGELFF.

The chain is built from TRBV9 and TRBJ1-2; 10 bases line up with TRBD1. V was clipped by 5 bases and J by 8 bases; unmatched bases: 9. Germline V gives CDR1 SGDLS, CDR2 YYNGEE. The CDR3 covers 14 residues. CDR3 sequence: CASSGGQGRRGYTF. The CDR3, as DNA: TGTGCCAGCAGTGGGGGACAGGGGAGAAGAGGCTACACCTTC.

The rearrangement joins TRBV27 to TRBJ1-2; 9 positions match TRBD1. Germline values: CDR1 MNHEY, CDR2 SMNVEV (reference sequence). Trimming at V came to 8 bases and at J to 5 bases, leaving 12 bases not matched to a gene. The CDR3 has 15 amino acids. This chain's CDR3 is CASRRQGVQGYGYTF. The CDR3 nucleotides read TGTGCCAGCCGGAGACAGGGGGTGCAGGGGTATGGCTACACCTTC.

The V gene is TRBV15, the J gene TRBJ2-2; D is unclear. The germline gives CDR1 LNHNV, CDR2 YYDKDF (reference sequence). V dropped 0 bases and J dropped 4 bases, with 3 bases sitting between them. The CDR3 loop spans 13 amino acids. The CDR3 here is CATSRESTGELFF. The CDR3 nucleotides are TGTGCCACCAGCAGAGAGAGCACCGGGGAGCTGTTTTTT.